This T cell receptor beta chain came from a study of early T cells in non-severe SARS-CoV-2 infection. Study-level background: It was bulk RNA from unsorted whole blood that was sequenced, and the chains were unpaired. Whole-study results and caveats: Matching results from VDJdb favored anti-spike CD8 responses, leaving private and CD4 specificities undetected.

The TCR library protocol attached unique molecular identifiers to the individual cDNA molecules. MiXCR, run by TCRdb on the 5' RACE reads, gives a single entry per CDR3 protein. This table holds around 70,000 distinct CDR3 sequences, over 8% found once. This clonotype was recorded many times. Its antigen is currently unknown. V was pared by 6 bases and J by 0 bases, with 12 bases between. Germline V gene sequence: CDR1 SGHTA, CDR2 FQGNSA. CDR3 length equals 14 residues. The material sequenced was whole blood, taken at baseline. The clonotype originates from an adult who was a healthcare worker with PCR-confirmed SARS-CoV-2 infection or an uninfected control (not recorded which). The chain links TRBV7-2 to TRBJ2-7, with a weak D call TRBD1 (5 bases). The CDR3 sequence is CASSRNQGSYEQYF. The CDR3, as DNA: TGTGCCAGCAGTCGGAACCAGGGCTCCTACGAGCAGTACTTC.